The 21 T cell receptor beta chains in this list originate from one sample, sequenced in a study of blood T cell repertoires in COVID-19. Sequencing used immunoSEQ multiplex PCR; TCRdb keeps in-frame clones, though not all of them. The sample consists of around 380,000 clones, more than 65% of them appearing once. Sequencing input: peripheral blood. These receptor sequences come from a human donor with acute or convalescent COVID-19. The donor label of this sample is uncertain.

The chain has TRBV7-9 and TRBJ1-1; D is undetermined. The V gene lost 4 bases and the J gene lost 5 bases, with 11 bases spanning the gap. In germline, CDR1 is SEHNR, CDR2 FQNEAQ (reference sequence). The CDR3 has 13 amino acids. Written as DNA, the CDR3 is TGTGCCAGCAGCTCGCCGCTCCGGACTGAAGCTTTCTTT. Its protein is CASSSPLRTEAFF. Using reference TRBV7-9 and TRBJ1-1 for the parts outside the CDR3, the full variable domain is DTGVSQNPRHKITKRGQNVTFRCDPISEHNRLYWYRQTLGQGPEFLTYFQNEAQLEKSRLLSDRFSAERPKGSFSTLEIQRTEQGDSAMYLCASSSPLRTEAFFGQGTRLTVV.

The genes are TRBV5-1 and TRBJ2-6; no reliable D call. CDR3 length: 16 amino acids. Germline loops: CDR1 SGHRS, CDR2 YFSETQ. Deletions cut 1 base from V and 2 bases from J, with 10 bases between. CDR3 loop: CASSLSVLAGANVLTF. CDR3 in DNA: TGCGCCAGCAGCTTGTCCGTTCTTGCTGGGGCCAACGTCCTGACTTTC.

The gene calls are TRBV11-2 and TRBJ2-3, with D tentatively TRBD2 (5 bases). Trimming left V 4 bases short and J 6 bases short, with 26 bases between. The CDR3 contains 18 residues. The V gene's germline CDR1 is SGHAT and CDR2 FQNNGV. The CDR3 DNA reads TGTGCCAGCAGCTCACCACATGGCGTCCGCCCACGCGGGGATACGCAGTATTTT. Translation gives CASSSPHGVRPRGDTQYF. Based on the CDR3 plus reference TRBV11-2 and TRBJ2-3, the full variable domain is EAGVAQSPRYKIIEKRQSVAFWCNPISGHATLYWYQQILGQGPKLLIQFQNNGVVDDSQLPKDRFSAERLKGVDSTLKIQPAKLEDSAVYLCASSSPHGVRPRGDTQYFGPGTRLTVL.

The chain recombines TRBV15 with TRBJ2-7; perhaps TRBD1 as D (6 bases). The CDR3 length is 14 residues. The V end lost 0 bases, the J end lost 4 bases, and 10 bases lay between the germline ends. Germline lookup yields CDR1 LNHNV and CDR2 YYDKDF (reference sequence). The CDR3 DNA reads TGTGCCACCAGCAGAGATGGCAGGGGATACGAGCAGTACTTC. Residues: CATSRDGRGYEQYF.

The sample holds a few counts of this clone. The rearrangement joins TRBV14 to TRBJ2-5, with unresolved D. This CDR3 has 14 amino acids. With 2 bases removed from V and 1 base from J, the gap between germline ends came to 8 bases. CDR1 and CDR2 from the germline V gene are SGHDN and FVKESK. The CDR3, as DNA: TGTGCCAGCAGCCAAAATCCCCTCCAAGAGACCCAGTACTTC. Translation gives CASSQNPLQETQYF.

The chain employs TRBV27 and TRBJ2-1; 9 nucleotides match TRBD1. Germline lookup yields CDR1 MNHEY and CDR2 SMNVEV (reference sequence). V shed 4 bases, J shed 5 bases, and the junction held 9 bases outside the gene matches. The CDR3 runs 16 residues. The CDR3, as DNA: TGTGCCAGCAGTTCCATGTTCCGGGACAGGGACAATGAGCAGTTCTTC. It specifies CASSSMFRDRDNEQFF.

The J gene is TRBJ1-2, the V gene TRBV18; 7 nucleotides agree with TRBD1. The ends lost 4 bases at V and 8 bases at J; junction bases unmatched: 10. The CDR3 spans 14 residues. CDR1 is KGHSH, CDR2 LQKENI, per germline. As DNA, the CDR3 is TGTGCCAGCTCACTCAACAGGGGAGAGGGAGGCTACACCTTC. It encodes CASSLNRGEGGYTF. Using reference TRBV18 and TRBJ1-2 for the parts outside the CDR3, the full variable domain is NAGVMQNPRHLVRRRGQEARLRCSPMKGHSHVYWYRQLPEEGLKFMVYLQKENIIDESGMPKERFSAEFPKEGPSILRIQQVVRGDSAAYFCASSLNRGEGGYTFGSGTRLTVV.

This rearrangement joins TRBV11-2 to TRBJ2-5, with 8 bases matching TRBD2. The CDR3 is 16 amino acids. The V gene end was trimmed by 6 bases and the J gene end by 5 bases; junction bases not matched to a gene: 14. The germline gives CDR1 SGHAT, CDR2 FQNNGV. The CDR3 protein is CASRLAGGSGGETQYF. CDR3 DNA: TGTGCCAGCAGACTCGCCGGGGGCAGCGGGGGCGAGACCCAGTACTTC.

V is TRBV29-1 and J is TRBJ1-2; TRBD1 is a possible D gene (5 bases). Germline values: CDR1 SQVTM, CDR2 ANQGSEA. The V end lost 6 bases, the J end lost 0 bases, and 11 bases lay between the germline ends. The CDR3 extends over 13 amino acids. The CDR3 DNA sequence: TGCAGCGTCACCCCGACAGCTAACTATGGCTACACCTTC. It is translated as CSVTPTANYGYTF.

This clone was found once. V gene TRBV7-6 combines with J gene TRBJ2-2; D perhaps matches TRBD2 (6 bases). This CDR3 is 15 amino acids long. CDR1 is SGHVS and CDR2 is FNYEAQ in the germline V gene. V shed 4 bases and J shed 3 bases, with 12 bases lying between them. Here the CDR3 DNA reads TGTGCCAGCAGCTCGCGGGAATACCACACCGGGGAGCTGTTTTTT. Protein: CASSSREYHTGELFF.

The CDR3 DNA reads TGTGCCAGCAGCCCAATGTCCGCAGGGGTGAACACTGAAGCTTTCTTT. Translation: CASSPMSAGVNTEAFF. This chain connects TRBV7-9 to TRBJ1-1, with D possibly matching TRBD1 (6 bases). Looked up from germline, CDR1 is SEHNR and CDR2 is FQNEAQ (reference sequence). V dropped 5 bases and J dropped 0 bases, with 16 bases sitting between them. The CDR3 is made up of 16 amino acids.

This clone was counted a few times. The V gene is TRBV6-5, the J gene TRBJ2-2; 11 nucleotides line up with TRBD1. The ends lost 8 bases at V and 6 bases at J; junction bases unmatched: 5. The CDR3 spans 14 residues. Germline V gives CDR1 MNHEY, CDR2 SVGAGI. This CDR3 reads CASWDRGWAGELFF. In DNA form, the CDR3 reads TGTGCCAGCTGGGACAGGGGGTGGGCCGGGGAGCTGTTTTTT.

The rearrangement links TRBV19 to TRBJ1-6; the D is unclear. Trimming took 6 bases from V and 0 from J, leaving 9 bases between them. The germline CDR1 and CDR2 sequences are LNHDA and SQIVND (reference sequence). The CDR3 loop spans 15 amino acids. The CDR3 is CASRLMSSYNSPLHF. The CDR3 nucleotides read TGTGCCAGTAGGTTGATGAGCTCCTATAATTCACCCCTCCACTTT.

The V gene is TRBV20-1, the J gene TRBJ2-1; no clear D. Germline loops: CDR1 DFQATT, CDR2 SNEGSKA (reference sequence). The CDR3 extends over 11 amino acids. Between the trimmed V and J ends, which lost 1 base and 9 bases, there was a span of 7 bases. CDR3 nucleotide sequence: TGCAGTGCTAGAGGTATATCTGAGCAGTTCTTC. As protein: CSARGISEQFF.

The chain couples TRBV19 to TRBJ2-3; D gene uncertain. Germline-derived CDR1 and CDR2 are LNHDA and SQIVND (reference sequence). This CDR3 contains 16 residues. The ends were cut back, 6 bases at V and 2 bases at J, with 18 bases in the middle. The CDR3 sequence: CASRRLNQSPTDTQYF. The CDR3 DNA reads as TGTGCCAGTAGGCGGTTGAACCAATCCCCCACAGATACGCAGTATTTT.

The CDR3 DNA sequence: TGTGCCAGCAGTTTATCGGCACGTAGGAGCTCCTACGAGCAGTACTTC. Its protein product is CASSLSARRSSYEQYF. This rearrangement joins TRBV28 to TRBJ2-7; D is unclear. This CDR3 region has 16 residues. Germline CDR1 reads MDHEN; CDR2 reads SYDVKM. Trimming removed 1 base from V and 0 bases from J, with 13 bases in between.

This clone was seen a handful of times. The V call is TRBV19, the J call TRBJ2-1, with 7 bases matching TRBD2. Per germline, CDR1 LNHDA and CDR2 SQIVND (reference sequence). The CDR3 totals 14 residues. Losses at the gene ends were 4 bases for V and 8 bases for J; bases not matched to a gene: 8. CDR3 DNA sequence: TGTGCCAGTAGTAAGGGAGGGGACCTTCATGAGCAGTTCTTC. Its protein product is CASSKGGDLHEQFF.

The chain couples TRBV11-2 to TRBJ1-1; perhaps TRBD1 as D (5 bases). V lost 1 base to trimming and J lost 6 bases, with 12 bases between them. Looked up from germline, CDR1 is SGHAT and CDR2 is FQNNGV. The CDR3 is made up of 14 amino acids. CDR3: CASSLVVRGAEAFF. DNA for the CDR3: TGTGCCAGCAGCTTAGTGGTCCGGGGGGCTGAAGCTTTCTTT.

The chain is built from TRBV11-1 and TRBJ2-7, with D uncertain. The ends were cut back, 0 bases at V and 2 bases at J, with 8 bases in the middle. The CDR3 is 14 residues long. CDR1 is SGHAT, CDR2 FQDESV, per germline (reference sequence). CDR3 nucleotide sequence: TGTGCCAGCAGCTTAGCCAGGCCAACCTACGAGCAGTACTTC. Residues: CASSLARPTYEQYF.

This clone was picked up a small number of times. The J gene is TRBJ1-5, the V gene TRBV19; D possibly corresponds to TRBD1 (6 bases). Trimming stripped 3 bases from V and 4 bases from J, with 19 bases between. The CDR3 length is 17 residues. Germline CDR1 and CDR2: LNHDA and SQIVND (reference sequence). In DNA form, the CDR3 reads TGTGCCAGTAGTATGGTGGGCGGGGGGCGCGGAAATCAGCCCCAGCATTTT. This gives the protein CASSMVGGGRGNQPQHF.

The genes are TRBV6-5 and TRBJ2-3, with 7 bases that match TRBD2. CDR1 and CDR2 (germline): MNHEY, SVGAGI. Trimming removed 2 bases from V and 5 bases from J; junction bases left unmatched: 7. This CDR3 has 15 residues. CDR3 region: CASSYGGGPGDTQYF. The CDR3 DNA follows: TGTGCCAGCAGTTACGGGGGAGGGCCGGGAGATACGCAGTATTTT.